This TCR beta chain was retrieved from a study of cytomegalovirus exposure and HLA in healthy donors. Study results and limitations: The authors judged a highly shared variant cluster likely a sequencing artifact. In a later analysis, TCR beta V- and J-gene trimming showed a link to a missense DCLRE1C variant. Reports indicated that the classifier achieved high specificity and sensitivity in diagnosing cytomegalovirus status.

It was with 60 Vbeta and 13 Jbeta primers that the PCR ran. Clones were read by immunoSEQ multiplex PCR, and TCRdb kept only the in-frame ones, dropping some. Among 100,000 to 150,000 clones listed, less than 90% were seen once. Worth noting for this clone: Its specificity is not known.

This CDR3 comprises 14 residues. CDR1 is MNHEY, CDR2 SVGAGI, per germline. Unmatched junction bases numbered 1, after V lost 5 bases and J lost 2 bases. J is TRBJ1-5 and V is TRBV6-5; 9 bases are a match to TRBD1. The sample comprised PBMCs. The TCR comes from a man between 18 and 29 years old in good health and CMV-seropositive. CDR3: CASSRTGGNQPQHF. Here the CDR3 DNA reads TGTGCCAGCAGTCGGACAGGGGGCAATCAGCCCCAGCATTTT.